In this sample, the clone carrying this T cell receptor (beta chain) turned up many times. What it recognizes is unknown. This specimen belongs to a study of CD8 T cells in ankylosing spondylitis. Overall study findings and caveats: Reactive arthritis synovial fluid and blood previously showed some of these motif variants. A TCR beta motif of 7 to 9 highly homologous variants seemed to mark ankylosing spondylitis blood. Disease-linked clones reportedly concentrated significantly in matched ankylosing spondylitis synovial fluid. Disease-linked clones had a CD8+ phenotype and relatively low frequency in peripheral blood.

The CDR3 is 18 residues long. V lost 3 bases to trimming and J lost 0 bases, with 16 bases between them. Germline CDR1 and CDR2: KGHDR and SFDVKD. Quantitative barcoded 5'-RACE was used to prepare TCR beta libraries. MiXCR, run by TCRdb on the 5' RACE reads, gives a single entry per CDR3 protein. The sample has about 510,000 distinct CDR3 sequences; 5.3% are singletons. This sequence was found in a male donor with ankylosing spondylitis. What was sequenced was blood, either unsorted or a sorted T cell fraction (not recorded which). The gene calls are TRBV24-1 and TRBJ2-2; no clear D. CDR3 sequence (DNA): TGTGCCACCAGTGATCGTGATGTGTCGCAGACGAACACCGGGGAGCTGTTTTTT. Its translation is CATSDRDVSQTNTGELFF.